The 11 T cell receptor beta chains below all came from one sample that was sequenced in a study of PD-1 blockade in classical Hodgkin lymphoma. Time point described: newly diagnosed, previously untreated cHL patient sample. Starting with thawed PBMCs, CD4+ T cells were purified by magnetic negative selection. Only in-frame clones appear in the TCRdb table, and some are missing; sequencing was by immunoSEQ multiplex PCR. The profile shows nearly 35,000 clones, around 89% of them singletons. Sequenced input: CD4+ T cells from blood. These TCRs come from a human donor with classical Hodgkin lymphoma.

This sequence joins TRBV5-1 and TRBJ1-1; D is unclear. Germline assignment: CDR1 SGHRS and CDR2 YFSETQ. The V gene lost 6 bases and the J gene lost 10 bases, with 22 bases spanning the gap. The CDR3 has 14 residues. The CDR3: CASKKEQAGSRAFF. Written as DNA, the CDR3 is TGCGCCAGCAAGAAAGAGCAGGCCGGAAGCAGAGCTTTCTTT.

CDR3 sequence reads: CASSPQTGAYEQYF. The CDR3 nucleotides read TGTGCCAGCAGCCCCCAGACGGGTGCCTACGAGCAGTACTTC. This chain connects TRBV14 to TRBJ2-7, with D unclear. Germline V gene lookup returns CDR1 SGHDN and CDR2 FVKESK. V lost 4 bases to trimming and J lost 2 bases, with 12 bases between them. The CDR3 extends over 14 amino acids.

The CDR3 is CASRPSIKNIQYF. The CDR3 coding sequence is TGTGCCAGCAGACCTTCAATCAAAAACATTCAGTACTTC. The chain combines TRBV6-1 with TRBJ2-4; D not certain. The CDR3 has 13 amino acids. V was pared by 6 bases and J by 3 bases, with 9 bases between. Germline-derived CDR1 and CDR2 are MNHNS and SASEGT.

CDR3 sequence: CASSLVGSRQDEQFF. The CDR3 coding sequence is TGTGCCAGCAGCTTAGTCGGCTCTAGACAGGATGAGCAGTTCTTC. The chain couples TRBV7-2 to TRBJ2-1; a weak D match, TRBD1 (6 bases). The CDR3 length is 15 residues. Trimming pared 1 base from V and 8 bases from J, leaving 15 bases between. Germline V lookup: CDR1 SGHTA, CDR2 FQGNSA.

This sequence joins TRBV9 and TRBJ2-1, with TRBD2 matching over 9 bases. The CDR3 contains 15 residues. Trimming cost V 4 bases and J 9 bases; bases outside gene matches: 11. CDR1 and CDR2 from the germline V gene are SGDLS and YYNGEE. CDR3 bases: TGTGCCAGCAGCTTTGGGATAGCGGGAGAAAGTGAGCAGTTCTTC. Translating it yields CASSFGIAGESEQFF.

The rearrangement joins TRBV30 to TRBJ1-2; D gene uncertain. The ends were cut back, 1 base at V and 0 bases at J, with 18 bases in the middle. The CDR3 has 17 amino acids. The germline V gene encodes CDR1 GTSNPN and CDR2 SVGIG (reference sequence). CDR3 in DNA: TGTGCCTGGAGTGGCTCAGACCACAAACCCGCTAACTATGGCTACACCTTC. It yields the protein CAWSGSDHKPANYGYTF.

The rearrangement joins TRBV6-6 to TRBJ1-1; D perhaps matches TRBD1 (5 bases). There are 12 residues in the CDR3. Germline V gene data show CDR1 as MNHNY and CDR2 as SVGAGI (reference sequence). The ends were cut back, 2 bases at V and 5 bases at J, with 6 bases in the middle. DNA of the CDR3: TGTGCCAGCAGTTACGGGGGAACTGAAGCTTTCTTT. This sequence encodes CASSYGGTEAFF.

V is TRBV27 and J is TRBJ2-6; D gene unclear. V lost 6 bases to trimming and J lost 0 bases, with 3 bases between them. The CDR3 spans 13 residues. Looked up from germline, CDR1 is MNHEY and CDR2 is SMNVEV (reference sequence). The CDR3 region is CASSSSGANVLTF. The CDR3 coding sequence is TGTGCCAGCAGCTCCTCTGGGGCCAACGTCCTGACTTTC.

This clone has only one observation. The chain couples TRBV28 to TRBJ2-3; D ambiguous. Trimming stripped 6 bases from V and 1 base from J, with 17 bases between. Germline V gene lookup returns CDR1 MDHEN and CDR2 SYDVKM. The CDR3 runs to 16 residues. The CDR3 nucleotides read TGTGCCAGCAGCAAGACCCGACCGATCCGCACAGATACGCAGTATTTT. Protein product: CASSKTRPIRTDTQYF.

V is TRBV7-8 and J is TRBJ1-1; D not resolved. Trimming left V 1 base short and J 6 bases short, with 6 bases between. Per germline, CDR1 SGHVS and CDR2 FQNEAQ. CDR3 length: 12 residues. The CDR3 coding sequence is TGTGCCAGCAGCTTAGGGACTGCTGAAGCTTTCTTT. Amino acids: CASSLGTAEAFF.

This clone appeared a few times. The chain joins TRBV6-1 to TRBJ1-1, with D uncertain. The V gene lost 5 bases and the J gene lost 8 bases, with 15 bases spanning the gap. This CDR3 is 13 amino acids long. The germline CDR1 and CDR2 sequences are MNHNS and SASEGT. For the CDR3, the DNA is TGTGCCAGCAGTTATACCACACTAGGGGAAGCTTTCTTT. Amino acid sequence: CASSYTTLGEAFF.